This TCR beta chain was found in a study of cytomegalovirus exposure and HLA in healthy donors. Primers: 60 Vbeta forward and 13 Jbeta reverse. Clones were read by immunoSEQ multiplex PCR, and TCRdb kept only the in-frame ones, dropping some. The sample has about 160,000 clones, around 80% seen once. V lost 0 bases, J lost 4 bases, and 1 base stayed unmatched. From germline, CDR1 is SGHRS and CDR2 YFSETQ. The CDR3 length is 15 residues. The source material was PBMCs. The sequence was obtained from a man aged 35 to 55 in good health and CMV-seronegative. The chain combines TRBV5-1 with TRBJ2-1; 10 bases map to TRBD2. The CDR3 loop is CASSLVAGGYNEQFF. CDR3 DNA: TGCGCCAGCAGCTTGGTAGCGGGGGGATACAATGAGCAGTTCTTC.